These 20 T cell receptor beta chains were all obtained from the same sample, sequenced in a study of T cell changes during pregnancy in multiple sclerosis. Profiling relied on immunoSEQ multiplex PCR, and the TCRdb table lists in-frame clones only, not all of them. The sample includes around 70,000 clones, 92% of them seen just once. Source: CD4+ T cells from peripheral blood mononuclear cells, taken after pregnancy. Receptor source: a female donor with multiple sclerosis, enrolled in a pregnancy study.

The V gene is TRBV11-2, the J gene TRBJ1-5; TRBD1 aligns across 7 bases. V lost 5 bases and J lost 0; bases outside the gene matches: 7. The CDR3 has 16 residues. Germline V gives CDR1 SGHAT, CDR2 FQNNGV. CDR3 bases: TGTGCCAGCAGCGGGGGGACAGTCCATAGCAATCAGCCCCAGCATTTT. Amino acids: CASSGGTVHSNQPQHF. Together with reference TRBV11-2 and TRBJ1-5, the CDR3 gives the full variable domain: EAGVAQSPRYKIIEKRQSVAFWCNPISGHATLYWYQQILGQGPKLLIQFQNNGVVDDSQLPKDRFSAERLKGVDSTLKIQPAKLEDSAVYLCASSGGTVHSNQPQHFGDGTRLSIL.

The chain has TRBV29-1 and TRBJ2-5; tentative D call: TRBD1 (6 bases). V was cut by 6 bases and J by 9 bases, with 20 bases left in between. CDR3 length equals 13 residues. Germline V gene lookup returns CDR1 SQVTM and CDR2 ANQGSEA. CDR3 coding DNA: TGCAGCGTGGCCAGGGGTGGCGCCTTATCCCAGTACTTC. It is translated as CSVARGGALSQYF. Full variable domain (remainder filled in from reference TRBV29-1 and TRBJ2-5): SAVISQKPSRDICQRGTSLTIQCQVDSQVTMMFWYRQQPGQSLTLIATANQGSEATYESGFVIDKFPISRPNLTFSTLTVSNMSPEDSSIYLCSVARGGALSQYFGPGTRLLVL.

The chain recombines TRBV29-1 with TRBJ1-2; D is unresolved. The CDR3 contains 10 residues. V lost 3 bases and J 9 bases, leaving 8 bases between the germline ends. Germline V gene sequence: CDR1 SQVTM, CDR2 ANQGSEA. In DNA form, the CDR3 reads TGCAGCGTTGATGGGGAGCGCTACACCTTC. Protein sequence: CSVDGERYTF.

The rearrangement uses TRBV2 and TRBJ1-4; D might be TRBD1 (5 bases). Trimming removed 3 bases at V and 3 bases at J, with 8 bases between. Germline V gives CDR1 SNHLY, CDR2 FYNNEI. The CDR3 extends over 14 amino acids. Here the CDR3 reads CASSDPGANEKLFF. The CDR3 DNA reads TGTGCCAGCAGTGACCCGGGGGCTAATGAAAAACTGTTTTTT.

Written as DNA, the CDR3 is TGTGCCAGCAGCAATCTCCGGGACAGGGTTTCGAGCTATGGCTACACCTTC. Amino acids: CASSNLRDRVSSYGYTF. The J gene is TRBJ1-2, the V gene TRBV9; 9 bases match TRBD1. Germline values: CDR1 SGDLS, CDR2 YYNGEE. This CDR3 is built from 17 residues. Trimming took 4 bases from V and 4 from J; bases not matched to a gene: 14.

The chain couples TRBV11-2 to TRBJ2-3; unclear D gene. Per germline, CDR1 SGHAT and CDR2 FQNNGV. This CDR3 has 13 residues. V was shortened by 4 bases and J by 6 bases, with 11 bases between the two germline ends. CDR3: CASSSLRVDTQYF. CDR3 sequence (DNA): TGTGCCAGCAGCTCCCTCCGCGTTGATACGCAGTATTTT. The full variable domain, in which reference TRBV11-2 and TRBJ2-3 provide the parts outside the CDR3, is EAGVAQSPRYKIIEKRQSVAFWCNPISGHATLYWYQQILGQGPKLLIQFQNNGVVDDSQLPKDRFSAERLKGVDSTLKIQPAKLEDSAVYLCASSSLRVDTQYFGPGTRLTVL.

This clone was found once. This rearrangement joins TRBV25-1 to TRBJ1-2, with unresolved D. The V gene's germline CDR1 is MGHDK and CDR2 SYGVNS. The CDR3 runs to 11 residues. V was shortened by 6 bases and J by 4 bases, with 6 bases between the two germline ends. The CDR3 sequence is CASSYRYGYTF. The DNA of the CDR3 is TGTGCCAGCAGCTATCGCTATGGCTACACCTTC.

The chain links TRBV9 to TRBJ2-3; TRBD2 matches at 7 bases. The length of the CDR3 is 15 residues. J was trimmed by 6 bases and V by 1 base; bases with no gene match: 8. Looked up from germline, CDR1 is SGDLS and CDR2 is YYNGEE. CDR3: CASSVLGAGGDTQYF. CDR3 sequence (DNA): TGTGCCAGCAGCGTACTGGGCGCCGGGGGGGATACGCAGTATTTT.

The chain employs TRBV9 and TRBJ2-7; the D gene is possibly TRBD2 (5 bases). The germline gives CDR1 SGDLS, CDR2 YYNGEE. The CDR3 spans 12 residues. Trimming left V 4 bases short and J 7 bases short, with 12 bases between. Here the CDR3 DNA reads TGTGCCAGCAGCTCCCAGGAGCGGGAGCAGTACTTC. Its protein product is CASSSQEREQYF. The full variable domain, with the rest looked up from reference TRBV9 and TRBJ2-7, is DSGVTQTPKHLITATGQRVTLRCSPRSGDLSVYWYQQSLDQGLQFLIQYYNGEERAKGNILERFSAQQFPDLHSELNLSSLELGDSALYFCASSSQEREQYFGPGTRLTVT.

V and J are TRBV2 and TRBJ2-5, with 8 nucleotides matching TRBD2. This CDR3 comprises 16 residues. Per germline, CDR1 SNHLY and CDR2 FYNNEI. With 4 bases clipped from V and 4 bases from J, the junction kept 11 bases outside the gene matches. CDR3 nucleotide sequence: TGTGCCAGCAGTGCACAAGCGGGGGCGGGGGGAGAGACCCAGTACTTC. It encodes CASSAQAGAGGETQYF.

V gene TRBV6-6 combines with J gene TRBJ1-3, with 11 positions matching TRBD1. There are 16 residues in the CDR3. V lost 6 bases, J lost 2 bases, and 6 bases stayed unmatched. Germline CDR1 is MNHNY and CDR2 is SVGAGI (reference sequence). The CDR3 reads CASRTGTGGTGNTIYF. The CDR3 region has the DNA TGTGCCAGCAGGACGGGGACAGGGGGGACTGGAAACACCATATATTTT.

This clone turned up a few times. The rearrangement joins TRBV15 to TRBJ1-1, with D unclear. In germline, CDR1 is LNHNV, CDR2 YYDKDF (reference sequence). V dropped 1 base and J dropped 0 bases, with 3 bases sitting between them. The CDR3 sequence is 13 residues long. The CDR3 nucleotides are TGTGCCACCAGCAGAGCTGTGAACACTGAAGCTTTCTTT. Residues: CATSRAVNTEAFF. Full variable domain (missing parts from reference TRBV15 and TRBJ1-1): DAMVIQNPRYQVTQFGKPVTLSCSQTLNHNVMYWYQQKSSQAPKLLFHYYDKDFNNEADTPDNFQSRRPNTSFCFLDIRSPGLGDTAMYLCATSRAVNTEAFFGQGTRLTVV.

The rearrangement uses TRBV27 and TRBJ2-1; D perhaps matches TRBD1 (5 bases). Trimming left V 5 bases short and J 5 bases short, with 16 bases between. This CDR3 region has 15 residues. Germline values: CDR1 MNHEY, CDR2 SMNVEV (reference sequence). CDR3 in DNA: TGTGCCAGCAGTGATAGGCAGGGATACCACAATGAGCAGTTCTTC. Its protein is CASSDRQGYHNEQFF.

This rearrangement joins TRBV28 to TRBJ2-7; maybe TRBD2 (5 bases). The CDR3 length is 15 residues. V shed 5 bases and J shed 1 base, with 15 bases lying between them. The germline gives CDR1 MDHEN, CDR2 SYDVKM. The CDR3 DNA sequence: TGTGCCAGCAGTCCACCGAGGGCCAATTCCTACGAGCAGTACTTC. Translating it yields CASSPPRANSYEQYF.

The J gene is TRBJ1-1, the V gene TRBV6-6, with D maybe TRBD1 (6 bases). The CDR3 totals 15 residues. Germline V CDR1 and CDR2: MNHNY, SVGAGI (reference sequence). Trimming cost V 6 bases and J 0 bases, with 14 bases left between them. For the CDR3, the DNA is TGTGCCAGCAGCGTCCGACAGGTAGTGAACACTGAAGCTTTCTTT. Its protein is CASSVRQVVNTEAFF.

The chain's CDR3 is CAWRGQGATTEAFF. Here the CDR3 DNA reads TGTGCCTGGAGGGGACAGGGGGCGACCACTGAAGCTTTCTTT. The chain joins TRBV30 to TRBJ1-1; 12 bases fit TRBD1. The trim removed 3 bases at V and 4 bases at J, leaving 3 bases unmatched. The CDR3 has 14 amino acids. Per germline, CDR1 GTSNPN and CDR2 SVGIG (reference sequence).

This clone turned up a few times. The rearrangement joins TRBV7-3 to TRBJ1-1; 8 bases agree with TRBD1. The germline V gene has CDR1 SGHTA and CDR2 FQGTGA. This CDR3 is built from 15 residues. The V segment lost 5 bases and the J segment 0 bases; nucleotides outside the gene matches: 5. The CDR3 DNA follows: TGTGCCAGCAGCCCCACAGGGGGGTTGAACACTGAAGCTTTCTTT. It specifies CASSPTGGLNTEAFF.

The rearrangement joins TRBV30 to TRBJ2-7; 7 bases fit TRBD1. CDR1 GTSNPN and CDR2 SVGIG come from the germline V gene (reference sequence). The CDR3 sequence is 14 residues long. V was pared by 5 bases and J by 3 bases, with 10 bases of the junction left unmatched. The CDR3 bases are TGTGCCTGGGTTCTACAGGGGACGGGCTACGAGCAGTACTTC. This sequence encodes CAWVLQGTGYEQYF.

The chain carries TRBV6-5 and TRBJ2-7; D not resolved. V shed 6 bases and J shed 3 bases, with 6 bases lying between them. There are 11 residues in the CDR3. Germline loops: CDR1 MNHEY, CDR2 SVGAGI. In DNA, the CDR3 is TGTGCCAGCAGCTTCGGCTACGAGCAGTACTTC. This encodes CASSFGYEQYF.

The chain has TRBV6-1 and TRBJ1-1, with a tentative D call TRBD1 (5 bases). This CDR3 spans 13 amino acids. Trimming removed 5 bases at V and 1 base at J, with 8 bases between. Germline V CDR1 and CDR2: MNHNS, SASEGT. CDR3 coding DNA: TGTGCCAGCAGTTCCGGACAGAACACTGAAGCTTTCTTT. It encodes CASSSGQNTEAFF.